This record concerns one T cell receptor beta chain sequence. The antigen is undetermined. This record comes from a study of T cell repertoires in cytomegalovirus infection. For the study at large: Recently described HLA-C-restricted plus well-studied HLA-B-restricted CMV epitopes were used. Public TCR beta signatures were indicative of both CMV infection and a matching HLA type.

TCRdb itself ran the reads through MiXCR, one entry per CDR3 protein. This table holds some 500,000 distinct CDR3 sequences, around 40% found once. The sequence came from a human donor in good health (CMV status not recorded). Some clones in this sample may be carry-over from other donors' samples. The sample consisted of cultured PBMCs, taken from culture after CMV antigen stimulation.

CDR3 nucleotide sequence: TGCGCCAGCAGCCAAGATTTTGGGGTCACAGATACGCAGTATTTT. Translation gives CASSQDFGVTDTQYF. The chain carries TRBV4-1 and TRBJ2-3; D not resolved. Deletions cut 0 bases from V and 2 bases from J, with 9 bases between. The CDR3 is 15 amino acids. The germline V gene encodes CDR1 MGHRA and CDR2 YSYEKL.